These 28 T cell receptor beta chains originate from one sample sequenced in a study of shared clonotypes between healthy human individuals. Using immunoSEQ multiplex PCR, the repertoire was profiled, and TCRdb retains in-frame clones only, with some absent. The sample contains roughly 2.5 million clones, 90% to 95% of which appear only once. The sequenced material came from naive CD4+ T cells sorted from blood. This sample's subset: CD45RA+ positively selected. These receptor sequences come from a man aged 18 to 29 in good health.

The V and J genes are TRBV28 and TRBJ1-3, with D uncertain. Germline-derived CDR1 and CDR2 are MDHEN and SYDVKM. Deletions cut 4 bases from V and 10 bases from J, with 5 bases between. CDR3 size: 10 residues. The CDR3 nucleotides read TGTGCCAGCAGTTATATGACCATATATTTT. Translation gives CASSYMTIYF. Full variable domain (rest looked up from reference TRBV28 and TRBJ1-3): DVKVTQSSRYLVKRTGEKVFLECVQDMDHENMFWYRQDPGLGLRLIYFSYDVKMKEKGDIPEGYSVSREKKERFSLILESASTNQTSMYLCASSYMTIYFGEGSWLTVV.

Remarks on this clone: Other nucleotide sequences in the sample specify the same CDR3. J is TRBJ1-2 and V is TRBV27; no firm D call. Germline lookup yields CDR1 MNHEY and CDR2 SMNVEV (reference sequence). The CDR3 is 13 amino acids. V lost 3 bases to trimming and J lost 4 bases, with 9 bases between them. The CDR3 nucleotides are TGTGCCAGCAGTTTGGGCCCCTCCTATGGCTACACCTTC. Residues: CASSLGPSYGYTF.

J is TRBJ2-3 and V is TRBV5-1; tentative D call: TRBD1 (5 bases). Germline V CDR1 and CDR2: SGHRS, YFSETQ. V dropped 4 bases and J dropped 0 bases, with 21 bases sitting between them. This CDR3 has 18 amino acids. The CDR3 spells CASSHGRWLAGSTDTQYF. In DNA, the CDR3 is TGCGCCAGCAGCCACGGTCGGTGGTTGGCAGGGAGCACAGATACGCAGTATTTT. Combining the CDR3 with reference TRBV5-1 and TRBJ2-3 gives the whole variable domain KAGVTQTPRYLIKTRGQQVTLSCSPISGHRSVSWYQQTPGQGLQFLFEYFSETQRNKGNFPGRFSGRQFSNSRSEMNVSTLELGDSALYLCASSHGRWLAGSTDTQYFGPGTRLTVL.

As for this clone: The junction and the germline gene differ at one end; a read error may be behind it. The chain is built from TRBV5-4 and TRBJ1-5; 10 bases agree with TRBD1. Germline loops: CDR1 SGHNT, CDR2 YYREEE (reference sequence). The CDR3 is 15 residues long. The CDR3 loop reads CASSPTTGGTQPQHF. The CDR3 region has the DNA TGCGCCAGCAGCCCGACGACAGGGGGCACTCAGCCCCAGCATTTT.

J is TRBJ1-1 and V is TRBV10-3, with D perhaps matching TRBD1 (6 bases). Trimming took 4 bases from V and 3 from J, leaving 9 bases between them. The CDR3 extends over 13 amino acids. Per the germline V gene, CDR1 is ENHRY and CDR2 is SYGVKD. In DNA form, the CDR3 reads TGTGCCATCAGTGGTAAGGGGGACACTGAAGCTTTCTTT. As protein: CAISGKGDTEAFF.

The chain joins TRBV18 to TRBJ1-3, with D uncertain. The CDR3 has 16 amino acids. Germline CDR1 reads KGHSH; CDR2 reads LQKENI. Trimming cost V 2 bases and J 3 bases, with 14 bases left between them. The CDR3 coding sequence is TGTGCCAGCTCACCATCGTTAGGGAAGGTTGGAAACACCATATATTTT. Amino acid sequence: CASSPSLGKVGNTIYF. The variable domain in full, with the rest retrieved from reference TRBV18 and TRBJ1-3, is NAGVMQNPRHLVRRRGQEARLRCSPMKGHSHVYWYRQLPEEGLKFMVYLQKENIIDESGMPKERFSAEFPKEGPSILRIQQVVRGDSAAYFCASSPSLGKVGNTIYFGEGSWLTVV.

This chain connects TRBV7-6 to TRBJ2-3, with D possibly being TRBD1 (6 bases). The CDR3 totals 16 residues. Germline CDR1 and CDR2: SGHVS and FNYEAQ. The V gene lost 0 bases and the J gene lost 2 bases, with 12 bases spanning the gap. The CDR3 spells CASSLARGSPTDTQYF. The DNA for the CDR3 is TGTGCCAGCAGCTTAGCGAGGGGGTCCCCCACAGATACGCAGTATTTT.

The chain joins TRBV5-1 to TRBJ2-3; 8 nucleotides line up with TRBD1. The V gene end was trimmed by 0 bases and the J gene end by 7 bases; junction bases not matched to a gene: 13. The V gene's germline CDR1 is SGHRS and CDR2 YFSETQ. This CDR3 region has 17 residues. The CDR3 sequence: CASSLAPGGPHMNTQYF. The CDR3, as DNA: TGCGCCAGCAGCTTGGCCCCAGGGGGCCCCCACATGAATACGCAGTATTTT.

Remarks on this clone: The identical CDR3 is also encoded by other nucleotide sequences in the sample. The rearrangement links TRBV5-1 to TRBJ2-5; 7 bases are shared with TRBD2. The CDR3 contains 14 residues. Germline-derived CDR1 and CDR2 are SGHRS and YFSETQ. V shed 4 bases and J 1 base; nucleotides not matched to a gene: 4. CDR3 DNA: TGCGCCAGCAGCGTCGGGGGGACCCAAGAGACCCAGTACTTC. As protein: CASSVGGTQETQYF.

Comment on this clone: The same CDR3 can be traced to other DNA sequences in this sample. The rearrangement uses TRBV6-6 and TRBJ1-4; 9 bases map to TRBD1. The length of the CDR3 is 14 residues. Trimming cost V 6 bases and J 6 bases; bases outside gene matches: 5. Looked up from germline, CDR1 is MNHNY and CDR2 is SVGAGI (reference sequence). CDR3 DNA sequence: TGTGCCAGCAGCCCCGGGACAGGGTATGAAAAACTGTTTTTT. Encoded protein: CASSPGTGYEKLFF.

The chain employs TRBV2 and TRBJ2-3; D gene ambiguous. CDR1 and CDR2 from the germline V gene are SNHLY and FYNNEI. V gave up 2 bases and J gave up 6 bases, with 9 bases separating them. The CDR3 runs 13 residues. CDR3 sequence: CASSERTRDTQYF. In nucleotides, the CDR3 is TGTGCCAGCAGTGAAAGGACCCGGGATACGCAGTATTTT.

The chain is built from TRBV28 and TRBJ2-6, with 12 bases lining up with TRBD1. V lost 7 bases and J lost 4; bases outside the gene matches: 8. The V gene's germline CDR1 is MDHEN and CDR2 SYDVKM. The CDR3 has 17 amino acids. CDR3 sequence reads: CASIPGQGARGANVLTF. CDR3 sequence (DNA): TGTGCCAGCATTCCGGGACAGGGGGCGCGCGGGGCCAACGTCCTGACTTTC.

This clone has just one count. The rearrangement uses TRBV18 and TRBJ1-5, with 8 positions matching TRBD1. This CDR3 spans 15 amino acids. Germline CDR1 KGHSH, CDR2 LQKENI. V lost 1 base, J lost 4 bases, and 3 bases stayed unmatched. The CDR3 region is CASSPRGQVNQPQHF. The CDR3 nucleotides read TGTGCCAGCTCACCACGGGGACAGGTTAATCAGCCCCAGCATTTT.

The chain combines TRBV6-5 with TRBJ2-7; D uncertain. CDR1 and CDR2 from the germline V gene are MNHEY and SVGAGI. V dropped 6 bases and J dropped 1 base, with 13 bases sitting between them. The CDR3 contains 14 residues. The CDR3 DNA reads as TGTGCCAGCAGCCGTCATGAGGAATCCTACGAGCAGTACTTC. Protein sequence: CASSRHEESYEQYF.

The rearrangement uses TRBV6-1 and TRBJ2-2; D gene uncertain. The CDR3 consists of 15 residues. Trimming pared 7 bases from V and 1 base from J, leaving 13 bases between. The germline CDR1 and CDR2 sequences are MNHNS and SASEGT. CDR3 amino acids: CASKVVQMNTGELFF. In nucleotides, the CDR3 is TGTGCCAGCAAGGTTGTACAGATGAACACCGGGGAGCTGTTTTTT.

V gene TRBV6-5 combines with J gene TRBJ2-7; the match to TRBD1 covers 12 bases. This CDR3 has 15 amino acids. The germline gives CDR1 MNHEY, CDR2 SVGAGI. Trimming took 4 bases from V and 4 from J; bases not matched to a gene: 5. The CDR3 loop reads CASSSRDRGRYEQYF. CDR3 bases: TGTGCCAGCAGTTCCCGGGACAGGGGGCGTTACGAGCAGTACTTC.

V is TRBV9 and J is TRBJ1-3; 9 nucleotides line up with TRBD1. J gave up 2 bases and V 2 bases, and 5 bases lay outside the gene matches. This CDR3 has 16 residues. CDR1 and CDR2 from the germline V gene are SGDLS and YYNGEE. CDR3 in amino acids: CASSVRTGGAGNTIYF. CDR3 coding DNA: TGTGCCAGCAGCGTTCGCACAGGGGGCGCTGGAAACACCATATATTTT.

On this clone: Other DNA sequences in the sample encode the same CDR3. The rearrangement uses TRBV7-9 and TRBJ2-5, with no clear D. Germline V gives CDR1 SEHNR, CDR2 FQNEAQ (reference sequence). The CDR3 is 14 amino acids. The V gene lost 2 bases and the J gene lost 1 base, with 8 bases spanning the gap. The DNA for the CDR3 is TGTGCCAGCAGCTTAACAGAAATCCAAGAGACCCAGTACTTC. Translated: CASSLTEIQETQYF.

The chain carries TRBV11-3 and TRBJ2-5, with a tentative D call TRBD2 (6 bases). V gave up 1 base and J gave up 0 bases, with 15 bases separating them. Germline V CDR1 and CDR2: SGHNT, YENEEA. The CDR3 runs 17 residues. The CDR3 region has the DNA TGTGCCAGCAGCTTAGGAGCGAGGGCGGGGTACCAAGAGACCCAGTACTTC. Encoded protein: CASSLGARAGYQETQYF. The full variable domain, in which reference TRBV11-3 and TRBJ2-5 provide the parts outside the CDR3, is EAGVVQSPRYKIIEKKQPVAFWCNPISGHNTLYWYLQNLGQGPELLIRYENEEAVDDSQLPKDRFSAERLKGVDSTLKIQPAELGDSAVYLCASSLGARAGYQETQYFGPGTRLLVL.

This rearrangement joins TRBV7-9 to TRBJ2-5, with unresolved D. The germline V gene encodes CDR1 SEHNR and CDR2 FQNEAQ (reference sequence). The V and J ends lost 2 bases and 5 bases respectively, with 9 bases between them. The CDR3 runs to 13 residues. The CDR3 reads CASSLNPRETQYF. CDR3 in DNA: TGTGCCAGCAGCTTAAATCCCCGGGAGACCCAGTACTTC.

The CDR3 loop reads CASSGGLSSNYGYTF. The DNA of the CDR3 is TGTGCCAGCAGTGGGGGACTTAGTTCTAACTATGGCTACACCTTC. This chain links TRBV2 with TRBJ1-2; a weak D match, TRBD1 (5 bases). This CDR3 has 15 residues. Trimming took off 4 bases at V and 0 bases at J, with 12 bases between the two ends. CDR1 is SNHLY and CDR2 is FYNNEI in the germline V gene. The full variable domain, with the rest looked up from reference TRBV2 and TRBJ1-2, is EPEVTQTPSHQVTQMGQEVILRCVPISNHLYFYWYRQILGQKVEFLVSFYNNEISEKSEIFDDQFSVERPDGSNFTLKIRSTKLEDSAMYFCASSGGLSSNYGYTFGSGTRLTVV.

The CDR3 DNA sequence: TGTGCCAGCAGCCTTTCCTCCGGGGGGCCCTACGAGCAGTACTTC. This encodes CASSLSSGGPYEQYF. The gene calls are TRBV13 and TRBJ2-7; the D gene is possibly TRBD2 (7 bases). Trimming shortened V by 5 bases and J by 2 bases, and 16 bases separated the two germline ends. The germline gives CDR1 PRHDT, CDR2 FYEKMQ (reference sequence). The CDR3 is made up of 15 amino acids. The full variable domain, rest sourced from reference TRBV13 and TRBJ2-7, is AAGVIQSPRHLIKEKRETATLKCYPIPRHDTVYWYQQGPGQDPQFLISFYEKMQSDKGSIPDRFSAQQFSDYHSELNMSSLELGDSALYFCASSLSSGGPYEQYFGPGTRLTVT.

This clone was counted a single time. The J gene is TRBJ2-7, the V gene TRBV5-1; 9 nucleotides match TRBD1. The CDR3 extends over 15 amino acids. Germline assignment: CDR1 SGHRS and CDR2 YFSETQ. V dropped 5 bases and J dropped 6; count of bases not matched to a gene: 12. The CDR3 is CASSPRTGAISEQYF. The CDR3 DNA reads as TGCGCCAGCAGTCCAAGGACAGGGGCAATCTCCGAGCAGTACTTC.

The chain couples TRBV7-9 to TRBJ1-1; D gene unclear. Between the trimmed V and J ends, which lost 3 bases and 8 bases, there was a span of 10 bases. The CDR3 runs 12 residues. Per the germline V gene, CDR1 is SEHNR and CDR2 is FQNEAQ (reference sequence). Here the CDR3 DNA reads TGTGCCAGCAGCTTGCAAGACTACGAAGCTTTCTTT. Residues: CASSLQDYEAFF.

This chain links TRBV28 with TRBJ1-3; the D gene is possibly TRBD1 (6 bases). The CDR3 is made up of 15 amino acids. Trimming cost V 5 bases and J 1 base, with 12 bases left between them. Per the germline V gene, CDR1 is MDHEN and CDR2 is SYDVKM. The CDR3 here is CASSPPGVSGNTIYF. In nucleotides, the CDR3 is TGTGCCAGCAGTCCTCCAGGGGTTTCTGGAAACACCATATATTTT.

A note on this clone: Germline is not matched at one junction end, which may reflect a read error. V and J are TRBV2 and TRBJ1-5; D unclear. Per germline, CDR1 SNHLY and CDR2 FYNNEI. The CDR3 consists of 15 residues. The CDR3 sequence: CASSKAGKAFQPQHF. CDR3 sequence (DNA): TGTGCCAGCAGTAAAGCCGGGAAAGCCTTTCAGCCCCAGCATTTT.

The rearrangement joins TRBV9 to TRBJ2-6; weak D call: TRBD2 (7 bases). V gave up 4 bases and J gave up 2 bases, with 13 bases separating them. The V gene's germline CDR1 is SGDLS and CDR2 YYNGEE. This CDR3 comprises 16 residues. The CDR3 loop reads CASSRAGAPGANVLTF. CDR3 coding DNA: TGTGCCAGCAGCCGGGCGGGGGCGCCTGGGGCCAACGTCCTGACTTTC.

The chain is built from TRBV19 and TRBJ1-2, with unresolved D. This CDR3 contains 13 residues. Trimming pared 3 bases from V and 1 base from J, leaving 6 bases between. In germline, CDR1 is LNHDA, CDR2 SQIVND (reference sequence). The chain's CDR3 is CASSMELNYGYTF. The CDR3 DNA follows: TGTGCCAGTAGTATGGAGCTTAACTATGGCTACACCTTC.